These T cell receptor beta chains were read from a single sample in a study of blood T cell repertoires in COVID-19. Sequenced by immunoSEQ multiplex PCR; TCRdb stores in-frame clones only, minus some. Of about 280,000 clones in the sample, approximately 90% are singletons; the top ten hold less than 3.5%. The sequenced material came from PBMCs or T cells enriched from blood (not recorded which). These receptors all come from a middle-aged man who had been exposed to COVID-19. Both conserved end residues are part of each CDR3.

>TRBJ1-1|TRBV28
CASTTPGKEAFF
>TRBJ2-3|TRBV11-3
CASSLGLAPHTDTQYF
>TRBJ2-2|TRBV7-3
CASSGTSGANTGELFF
>TRBJ1-5|TRBV29-1
CSVGSQGGQPQHF
>TRBJ2-7|TRBV10-3
CAISEPRDTLSNEQYF
>TRBJ1-6|TRBV12-3/TRBV12-4
CASSPTLSPLHF
>TRBJ2-7|TRBV5-5
CASTLPAGGYEQYF
>TRBJ2-2|TRBV5-5
CASSLTPSGRGAGELFF
>TRBJ2-7|TRBV18
CASSPRDRGGYEQYF
>TRBJ1-1|TRBV7-9
CASSFDRGDTEAFF
>TRBJ2-1|TRBV9
CASSLTSGSSYNEQFF
>TRBJ2-7|TRBV5-1
CASSPAGGVYEQYF
>TRBJ1-1|TRBV9
CASSGQGRGEAFF
>TRBJ1-6|TRBV6-1
CASSEGRQANYNSPLHF
>TRBJ1-1|TRBV6-6
CASSFRTLYNTEAFF
>TRBJ2-1|TRBV18
CASSPRQIGDNEQFF
>TRBJ2-4|TRBV19
CASSINPRRAKNIQYF
>TRBJ2-6|TRBV7-9
CANEVAGANVLTF
>TRBJ2-7|TRBV4-1
CASSQLGQFKLYEQYF
>TRBJ2-2|TRBV3-1/TRBV3-2
CASSLDRTVNTGELFF
>TRBJ2-7|TRBV27
CASSSPRRGYEQYF
>TRBJ1-3|TRBV28
CASSFPDGGGNTIYF